Here is one TCR beta chain with its context. As yet, its antigen is unknown. The data belong to a study of graft-versus-host responses after intestinal transplantation. V lost 6 bases, J lost 6 bases, and 8 bases stayed unmatched. The CDR3 is 15 residues long. CDR1 is MNHEY, CDR2 SMNVEV, per germline (reference sequence). Using immunoSEQ multiplex PCR, the repertoire was profiled, and TCRdb retains in-frame clones only, with some absent. Of under 80,000 clones in the sample, roughly 90% were seen once. General study results and limits: Peak circulating GvH clone levels tracked with early post-transplant HvG declines.

Sequenced here: PBMCs, sampled 98 days after intestinal transplantation. This clonotype originated in a human patient who received an intestinal transplant, so some T cells may come from the graft donor. J is TRBJ2-1 and V is TRBV27; 10 nucleotides line up with TRBD1. The CDR3 DNA reads TGTGCCAGCAGCTCAGGACAGGGGGTGGGCAATGAGCAGTTCTTC. Translated: CASSSGQGVGNEQFF.